This is a list of T cell receptor beta chains from one sample in a study of blood T cell repertoires in COVID-19. Clones were sequenced by immunoSEQ multiplex PCR, and TCRdb holds only the in-frame ones, with some missing. The sample consists of more than 200,000 clones, 82% of them appearing once. The sequenced sample consisted of peripheral blood. The receptors were gathered from a woman older than 75 with active or convalescent COVID-19. Both conserved end residues are part of each CDR3. D genes are given only for firm matches. The size of a clone is reported for some rows only, either as once, few or many, or as a class for expanded clones.

d_call | j_call | v_call | clone_size | cdr3_nt | cdr3_aa
- | TRBJ1-1 | TRBV7-2 | - | TGTGCCAGCAGCTTAGTTGTGGTAGGGGGATATAATGAAGCTTTCTTT | CASSLVVVGGYNEAFF
TRBD2 | TRBJ2-5 | TRBV7-2 | - | TGTGCCAGCAGCTTAGTAGGGACTAGCGGGAGAGAGACCCAGTACTTC | CASSLVGTSGRETQYF
- | TRBJ2-5 | TRBV10-2 | - | TGCGCCAGCCATATGATGGGCGCGGAGACCCAGTACTTC | CASHMMGAETQYF
- | TRBJ2-2 | TRBV4-1 | - | TGCGCCAGCAGCCAAGATATTTCCGGGGAGCTGTTTTTT | CASSQDISGELFF
TRBD1 | TRBJ2-1 | TRBV10-3 | - | TGTGCCATCAAAGGAGACATTGGACAGGGGGCCGGGGATGAGCAGTTCTTC | CAIKGDIGQGAGDEQFF
TRBD1 | TRBJ1-5 | TRBV28 | - | TGTGCCAGCAGTTCGACAGGGTCCGTTCAGCCCCAGCATTTT | CASSSTGSVQPQHF
TRBD1 | TRBJ1-6 | TRBV19 | - | TGTGCCAGTAGAAGCACTTCTGGGACAGGGACGAATTCACCCCTCCACTTT | CASRSTSGTGTNSPLHF
- | TRBJ2-7 | TRBV6-5 | - | TGTGCCAGCAGCGTCCTTGCCTACGAGCAGTACTTC | CASSVLAYEQYF
- | TRBJ2-3 | TRBV28 | few | TGTGCCAGCAGTTTAGCGACAGGCACAGATACGCAGTATTTT | CASSLATGTDTQYF
- | TRBJ1-6 | TRBV5-1 | few | TGCGCCAGCAGCTCCGCAACAGGGACTAACTCACCCCTCCACTTT | CASSSATGTNSPLHF
- | TRBJ1-6 | TRBV6-2/TRBV6-3 | - | TGTGCCAGCAGCCCTGACAGGCGGAGTTCACCCCTCCACTTT | CASSPDRRSSPLHF
- | TRBJ1-4 | TRBV21-1 | - | TGTGCCAGCAGCCACCTGGGGGGGGCGGCTAATGAAAAACTGTTTTTT | CASSHLGGAANEKLFF
- | TRBJ1-4 | TRBV6-6 | - | TGTGCCAGCAGTTATCAGGGTAGTACTAATGAAAAACTGTTTTTT | CASSYQGSTNEKLFF
- | TRBJ2-7 | TRBV11-2 | - | TGTGCCAGCAGCTCTTCCACGAGCTCCTACGAGCAGTACTTC | CASSSSTSSYEQYF
- | TRBJ1-2 | TRBV28 | - | TGTGCCAGCAGTTTAGCCCAGGGCTATGGCTACACCTTC | CASSLAQGYGYTF
- | TRBJ1-6 | TRBV18 | - | TGTGCCAGCTCACCAATTTGGGGAGGGGACTCACCCCTCCACTTT | CASSPIWGGDSPLHF
- | TRBJ1-5 | TRBV6-1 | few | TGTGCCAGCAGTGAAAGAACAGGGCCTAGCAATCAGCCCCAGCATTTT | CASSERTGPSNQPQHF
TRBD1 | TRBJ2-3 | TRBV5-1 | - | TGCGCCAGCAGCATAGGACAGGGGGTAACAGATACGCAGTATTTT | CASSIGQGVTDTQYF
- | TRBJ1-3 | TRBV7-9 | - | TGTGCCAGCAGCTCTAGGACAGCCGGAAACACCATATATTTT | CASSSRTAGNTIYF
TRBD2 | TRBJ2-7 | TRBV7-6 | once | TGTGCCAGCAGCCAATCAGGGACTAGCGAACACGAGCAGTACTTC | CASSQSGTSEHEQYF
- | TRBJ1-1 | TRBV6-5 | - | TGTGCCAGCAGTTATGGCCGGGGAGGGACTGAAGCTTTCTTT | CASSYGRGGTEAFF
- | TRBJ1-5 | TRBV2 | - | TGTGCCAGCAGAGGAGAGGGTCAGCCCCAGCATTTT | CASRGEGQPQHF
- | TRBJ1-1 | TRBV11-2 | - | TGTGCCAGCAGCTTAGATTCCGTCACTGAAGCTTTCTTT | CASSLDSVTEAFF
TRBD2 | TRBJ2-5 | TRBV4-1 | - | TGCGCCAGCAGCCAAGGGGCTAGCGGGGGGGTCCCAGAGACCCAGTACTTC | CASSQGASGGVPETQYF
TRBD1 | TRBJ1-4 | TRBV6-5 | - | TGTGCCAGCAGTTCCGGGACAGGGGAAAGAAAACTGTTTTTT | CASSSGTGERKLFF
- | TRBJ2-3 | TRBV13 | - | TGTGCCAGCAGCTTATTAAACACAGATACGCAGTATTTT | CASSLLNTDTQYF
TRBD2 | TRBJ2-1 | TRBV19 | - | TGTGCCAGTAGGAGCGGGGCCTCGATCAATGAGCAGTTCTTC | CASRSGASINEQFF
- | TRBJ2-2 | TRBV4-1 | - | TGCGCCACCAGACAGGCGTTAGGGGAAGGCGGGGAGCTGTTTTTT | CATRQALGEGGELFF
- | TRBJ1-1 | TRBV5-1 | - | TGCGCCAGCAGCTTGGGGTTTCGCAGACAGATGAACACTGAAGCTTTCTTT | CASSLGFRRQMNTEAFF
- | TRBJ1-3 | TRBV6-1 | - | TGTGCCAGCAGTGAAGACAGCCGAAACACCATATATTTT | CASSEDSRNTIYF
- | TRBJ2-3 | TRBV4-1 | - | TGCGCCAGCAGCCAAGTCACAGGACCAAGCACAGATACGCAGTATTTT | CASSQVTGPSTDTQYF
- | TRBJ1-5 | TRBV28 | few | TGTGCCAGCAGTAGACACCAACCCTACAATCAGCCCCAGCATTTT | CASSRHQPYNQPQHF
- | TRBJ1-2 | TRBV6-5 | - | TGTGCCAGCAGTTCACAGAACTATGGCTACACCTTC | CASSSQNYGYTF
- | TRBJ2-7 | TRBV7-9 | - | TGTGCCAGCAGCTTAGATGTCGGTACCCCAGGTAACGAGCAGTACTTC | CASSLDVGTPGNEQYF
TRBD2 | TRBJ2-5 | TRBV18 | - | TGTGCCAGCTCACGAGGGACTAGCGGGAGCGGGGAGACCCAGTACTTC | CASSRGTSGSGETQYF
- | TRBJ1-5 | TRBV6-1 | - | TGTGCCAGCAGTGAAGGACAGTTCAATCAGCCCCAGCATTTT | CASSEGQFNQPQHF
TRBD2 | TRBJ2-1 | TRBV4-1 | - | TGCGCCAGCAGCCAAGTTTCGCTCGGACTAGCGGGATCCTATGAGCAGTTCTTC | CASSQVSLGLAGSYEQFF
- | TRBJ2-3 | TRBV5-1 | - | TGCGCCAGCAGCTTGGACAGAGAACGTACGCAGTATTTT | CASSLDRERTQYF
- | TRBJ1-4 | TRBV11-2 | - | TGTGCCAGCAGCTTAGAGTCACAGGGTAAACTGTTTTTT | CASSLESQGKLFF
TRBD1 | TRBJ1-2 | TRBV4-1 | few | TGCGCCAGCAGCCCAGGGAAGGGGGCGAGATTTGATGGCTACACCTTC | CASSPGKGARFDGYTF
TRBD1 | TRBJ2-4 | TRBV7-9 | - | TGTGCCAGCAGCTTAGATAGATACACAGGGGACATTCAGTACTTC | CASSLDRYTGDIQYF
TRBD1 | TRBJ2-5 | TRBV28 | once | TGTGCCAGCAGGACAGGGGGCTTGGAGACCCAGTACTTC | CASRTGGLETQYF
TRBD1 | TRBJ2-7 | TRBV6-5 | once | TGTGCCAGCAGTCGGACAGGGTCCGAGCAGTACTTC | CASSRTGSEQYF
- | TRBJ1-5 | TRBV29-1 | - | TGCAGCGTTGGGGGGCTGGGTCAGCCCCAGCATTTT | CSVGGLGQPQHF